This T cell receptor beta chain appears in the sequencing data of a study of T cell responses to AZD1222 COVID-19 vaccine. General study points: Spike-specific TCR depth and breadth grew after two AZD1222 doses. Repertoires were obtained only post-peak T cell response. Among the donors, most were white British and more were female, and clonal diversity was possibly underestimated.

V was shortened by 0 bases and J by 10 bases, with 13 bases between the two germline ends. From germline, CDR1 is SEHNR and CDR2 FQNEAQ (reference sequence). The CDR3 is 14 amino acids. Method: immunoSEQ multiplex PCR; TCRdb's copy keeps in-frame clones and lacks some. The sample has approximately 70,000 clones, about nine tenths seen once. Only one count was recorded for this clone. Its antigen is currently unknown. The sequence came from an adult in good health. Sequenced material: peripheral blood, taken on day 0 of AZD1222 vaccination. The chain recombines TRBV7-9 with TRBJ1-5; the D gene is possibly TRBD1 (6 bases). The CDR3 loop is CASSLAGAGSPQHF. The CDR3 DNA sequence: TGTGCCAGCAGCTTAGCGGGGGCGGGAAGCCCCCAGCATTTT.